This TCR beta chain was profiled in a study of T cell changes during pregnancy in multiple sclerosis. CDR1 is MNHEY, CDR2 SVGAGI, per germline. V shed 6 bases and J 1 base; nucleotides not matched to a gene: 3. The CDR3 extends over 14 amino acids. Measured with immunoSEQ multiplex PCR; TCRdb has only the in-frame clones, and not every one. This sample has tens of thousands of clones; 90% to 95% occur once, and the top ten carry under 0.55%. This clone was detected a few times. The gene calls are TRBV6-5 and TRBJ2-4; 7 positions agree with TRBD2. This clonotype originated in a female donor with multiple sclerosis, enrolled in a pregnancy study. The sample was CD4+ T cells from peripheral blood mononuclear cells, taken after pregnancy. CDR3 amino acids: CASSLGGAKNIQYF. CDR3 DNA: TGTGCCAGCAGCCTCGGGGGGGCCAAAAACATTCAGTACTTC.